The clone carrying this TCR beta chain was observed a handful of times. The entry originates in a study of blood T cells in healthy people across ages. Germline V gene lookup returns CDR1 SNHLY and CDR2 FYNNEI. CDR3 length: 16 amino acids. J was trimmed by 3 bases and V by 7 bases; bases with no gene match: 10. The second PCR ran roughly 6 to 11 cycles with a sample-barcoded 5' primer and J-beta primers. CDR3-containing paired-end reads numbering at least 2.5 million came from each sample. One entry per CDR3 protein results from TCRdb running MiXCR on the 5' RACE reads. The sample lists roughly 790,000 distinct CDR3 sequences, roughly 45% occurring once.

The sample comprised blood. The chain employs TRBV2 and TRBJ2-1, with 9 bases that match TRBD2. This sequence originates from a woman aged 60-70 years in good health. CDR3 sequence reads: CASTQAGGSFYNEQFF. The CDR3, as DNA: TGTGCCAGCACACAAGCGGGGGGCAGTTTCTACAATGAGCAGTTCTTC.